The clone carrying this T cell receptor (beta chain) was found many times. These data come from a study of human T cells and chemical hapten exposure. Time point given: pre-sensitization, week 0. Treatment defined: therapeutic diphenylcyclopropenone sensitization with weekly scalp DPC. The CDR3 spans 13 residues. Germline loops: CDR1 SQVTM, CDR2 ANQGSEA. After removal of 5 bases from V and 4 bases from J, the junction contained 7 bases not matched to a gene. TCRdb analysed the RACE reads with MiXCR anew, one entry per CDR3 protein. The data hold around 92,000 distinct CDR3 sequences, with about a tenth observed a single time.

The V call is TRBV29-1, the J call TRBJ1-1; 7 bases are a match to TRBD1. The clonotype comes from a woman in her sixties with alopecia areata. Some clones in this sample may be carry-over from other donors' samples. The source material was whole blood, sampled in connection with sensitization to the hapten diphenylcyclopropenone (DPC). CDR3 residues: CSVSNRGATEAFF. As DNA, the CDR3 is TGCAGCGTTTCTAACAGGGGCGCCACTGAAGCTTTCTTT.